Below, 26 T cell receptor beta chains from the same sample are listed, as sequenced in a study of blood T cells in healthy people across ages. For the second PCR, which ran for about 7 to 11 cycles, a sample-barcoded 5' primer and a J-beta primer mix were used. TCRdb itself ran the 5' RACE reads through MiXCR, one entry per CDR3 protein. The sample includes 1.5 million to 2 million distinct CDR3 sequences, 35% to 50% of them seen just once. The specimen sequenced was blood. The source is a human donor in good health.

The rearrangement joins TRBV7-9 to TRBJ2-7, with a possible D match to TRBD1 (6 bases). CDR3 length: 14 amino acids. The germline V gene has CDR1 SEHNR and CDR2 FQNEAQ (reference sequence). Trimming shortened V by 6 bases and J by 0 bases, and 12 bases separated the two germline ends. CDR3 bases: TGTGCCAGCAGGTCGACAGGAGACTCCTACGAGCAGTACTTC. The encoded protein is CASRSTGDSYEQYF.

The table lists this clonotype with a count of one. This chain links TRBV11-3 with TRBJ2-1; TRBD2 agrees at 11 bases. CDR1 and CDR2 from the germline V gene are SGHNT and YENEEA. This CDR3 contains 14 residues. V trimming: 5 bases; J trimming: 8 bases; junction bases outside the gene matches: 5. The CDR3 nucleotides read TGTGCCAGCAGCACCGGGACTAGCGGCGATGAGCAGTTCTTC. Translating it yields CASSTGTSGDEQFF.

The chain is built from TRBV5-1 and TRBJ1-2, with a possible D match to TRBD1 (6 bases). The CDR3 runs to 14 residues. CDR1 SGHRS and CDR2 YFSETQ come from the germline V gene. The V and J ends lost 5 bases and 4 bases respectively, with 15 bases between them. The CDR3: CASSQQGEGYGYTF. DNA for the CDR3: TGCGCCAGCAGTCAACAGGGTGAGGGCTATGGCTACACCTTC. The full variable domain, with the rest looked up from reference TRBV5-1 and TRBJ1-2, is KAGVTQTPRYLIKTRGQQVTLSCSPISGHRSVSWYQQTPGQGLQFLFEYFSETQRNKGNFPGRFSGRQFSNSRSEMNVSTLELGDSALYLCASSQQGEGYGYTFGSGTRLTVV.

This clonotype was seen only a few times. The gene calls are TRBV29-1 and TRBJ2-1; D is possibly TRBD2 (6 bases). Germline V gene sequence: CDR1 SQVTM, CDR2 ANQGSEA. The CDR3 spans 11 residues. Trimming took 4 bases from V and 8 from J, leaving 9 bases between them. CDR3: CSVAGADEQFF. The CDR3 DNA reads TGCAGCGTTGCGGGAGCGGATGAGCAGTTCTTC.

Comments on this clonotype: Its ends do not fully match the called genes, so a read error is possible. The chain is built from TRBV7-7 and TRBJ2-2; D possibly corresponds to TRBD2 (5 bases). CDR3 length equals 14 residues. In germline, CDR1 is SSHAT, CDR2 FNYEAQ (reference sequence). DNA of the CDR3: TGTGCTAGCAGCTTAGGACGGGGCACCGGGGAGCTGTTTTTT. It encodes CASSLGRGTGELFF.

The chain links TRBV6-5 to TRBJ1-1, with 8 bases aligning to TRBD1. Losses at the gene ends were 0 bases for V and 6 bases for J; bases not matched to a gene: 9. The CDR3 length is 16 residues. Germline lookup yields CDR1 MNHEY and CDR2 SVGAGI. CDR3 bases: TGTGCCAGCAGTTACTCGATAGGGACAGGTTGGTCTGAAGCTTTCTTT. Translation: CASSYSIGTGWSEAFF.

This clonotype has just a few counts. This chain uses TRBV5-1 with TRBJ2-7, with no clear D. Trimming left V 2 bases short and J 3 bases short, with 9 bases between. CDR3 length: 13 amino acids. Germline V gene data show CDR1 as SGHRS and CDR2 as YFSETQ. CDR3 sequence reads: CASSFDNHYEQYF. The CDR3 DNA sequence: TGCGCCAGCAGCTTTGACAATCACTACGAGCAGTACTTC.

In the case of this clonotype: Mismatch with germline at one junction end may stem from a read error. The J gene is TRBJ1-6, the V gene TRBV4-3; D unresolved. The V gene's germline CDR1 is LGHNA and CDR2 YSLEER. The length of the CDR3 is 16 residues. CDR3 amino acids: CASSQEVRPGISPLHF. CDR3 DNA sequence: TGCGCCAGCAGTCAAGAGGTTCGTCCCGGGATTTCACCCCTCCACTTT.

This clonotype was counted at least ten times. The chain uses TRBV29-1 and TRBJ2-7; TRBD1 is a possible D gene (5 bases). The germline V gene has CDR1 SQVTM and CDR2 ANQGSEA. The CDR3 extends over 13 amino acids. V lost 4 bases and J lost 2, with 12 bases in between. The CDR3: CSVGTKLTYEQYF. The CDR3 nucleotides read TGCAGCGTTGGGACAAAACTTACCTACGAGCAGTACTTC.

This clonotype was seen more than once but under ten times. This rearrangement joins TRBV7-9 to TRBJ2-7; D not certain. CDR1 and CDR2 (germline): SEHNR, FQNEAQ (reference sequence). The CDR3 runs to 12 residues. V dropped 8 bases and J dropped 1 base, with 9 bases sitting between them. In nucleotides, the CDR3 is TGTGCCAGCGGTACAGATTCCTACGAGCAGTACTTC. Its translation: CASGTDSYEQYF.

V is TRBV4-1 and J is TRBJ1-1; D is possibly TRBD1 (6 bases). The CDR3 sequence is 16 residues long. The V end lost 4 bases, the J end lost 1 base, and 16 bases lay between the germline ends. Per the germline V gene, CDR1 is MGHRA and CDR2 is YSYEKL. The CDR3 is CASSLRGRGPNTEAFF. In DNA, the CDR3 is TGCGCCAGCAGCCTTCGGGGGCGGGGGCCGAACACTGAAGCTTTCTTT.

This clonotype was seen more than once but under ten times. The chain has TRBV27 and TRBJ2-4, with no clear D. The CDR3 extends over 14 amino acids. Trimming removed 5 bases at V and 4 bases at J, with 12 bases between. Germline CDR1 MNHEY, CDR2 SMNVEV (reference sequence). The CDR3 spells CASSIGLAKNIQYF. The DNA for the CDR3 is TGTGCCAGCAGTATAGGGCTGGCAAAAAACATTCAGTACTTC.

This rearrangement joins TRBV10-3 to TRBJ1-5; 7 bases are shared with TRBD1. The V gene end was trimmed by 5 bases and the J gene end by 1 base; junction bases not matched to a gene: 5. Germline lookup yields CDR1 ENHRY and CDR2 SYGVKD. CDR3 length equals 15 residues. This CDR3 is CAISFGQDSNQPQHF. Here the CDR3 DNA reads TGTGCCATCAGTTTTGGACAGGACAGCAATCAGCCCCAGCATTTT.

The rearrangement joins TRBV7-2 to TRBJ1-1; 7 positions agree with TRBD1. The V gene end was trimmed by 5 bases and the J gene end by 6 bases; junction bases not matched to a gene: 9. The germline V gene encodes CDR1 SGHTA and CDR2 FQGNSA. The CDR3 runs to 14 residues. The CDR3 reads CASSTTGTAAEAFF. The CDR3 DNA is TGTGCCAGCAGCACTACCGGGACAGCGGCTGAAGCTTTCTTT.

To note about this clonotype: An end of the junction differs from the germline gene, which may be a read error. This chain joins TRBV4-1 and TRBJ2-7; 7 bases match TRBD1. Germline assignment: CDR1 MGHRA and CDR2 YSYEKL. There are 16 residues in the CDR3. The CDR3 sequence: CASGQDSGQLIYEQYF. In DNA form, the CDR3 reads TGTGCCAGCGGCCAAGATTCGGGACAGTTGATCTACGAGCAGTACTTC.

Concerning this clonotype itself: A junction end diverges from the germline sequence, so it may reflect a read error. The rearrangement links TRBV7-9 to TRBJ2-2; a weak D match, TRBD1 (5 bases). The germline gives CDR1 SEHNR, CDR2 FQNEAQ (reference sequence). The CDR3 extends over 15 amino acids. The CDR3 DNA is TGTGTCAGCAGCTTTGGACACTTGAACACCGGGGAGCTGTTTTTT. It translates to CVSSFGHLNTGELFF.

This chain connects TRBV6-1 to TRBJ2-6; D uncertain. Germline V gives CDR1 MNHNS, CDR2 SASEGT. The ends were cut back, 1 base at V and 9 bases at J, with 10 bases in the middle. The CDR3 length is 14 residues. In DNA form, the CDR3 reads TGTGCCAGCAGTGAAGGGCTGGGTGGCAACGTCCTGACTTTC. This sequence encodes CASSEGLGGNVLTF.

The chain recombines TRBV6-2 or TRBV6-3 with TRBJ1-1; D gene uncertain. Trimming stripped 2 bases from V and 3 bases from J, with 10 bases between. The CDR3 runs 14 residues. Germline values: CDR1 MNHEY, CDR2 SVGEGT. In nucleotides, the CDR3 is TGTGCCAGCAGTTACGAGGAGGTCTACACTGAAGCTTTCTTT. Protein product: CASSYEEVYTEAFF.

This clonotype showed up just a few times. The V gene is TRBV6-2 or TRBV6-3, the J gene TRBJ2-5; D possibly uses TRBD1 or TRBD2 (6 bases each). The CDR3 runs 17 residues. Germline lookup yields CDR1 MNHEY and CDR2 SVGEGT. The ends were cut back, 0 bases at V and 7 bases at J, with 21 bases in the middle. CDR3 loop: CASSYSSRGPGAGTQYF. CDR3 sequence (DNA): TGTGCCAGCAGTTACTCGTCGCGGGGTCCAGGGGCCGGGACCCAGTACTTC.

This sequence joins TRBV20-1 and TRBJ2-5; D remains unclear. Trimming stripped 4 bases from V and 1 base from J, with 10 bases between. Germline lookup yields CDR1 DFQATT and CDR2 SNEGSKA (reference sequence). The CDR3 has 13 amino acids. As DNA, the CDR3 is TGCAGTGCTAAGGTTACATCCCAAGAGACCCAGTACTTC. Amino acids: CSAKVTSQETQYF.

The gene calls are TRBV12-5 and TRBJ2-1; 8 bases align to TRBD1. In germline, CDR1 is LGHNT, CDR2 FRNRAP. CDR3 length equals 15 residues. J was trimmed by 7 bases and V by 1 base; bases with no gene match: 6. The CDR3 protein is CASGLGQGRWNEQFF. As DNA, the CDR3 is TGTGCTAGTGGTTTGGGACAGGGGCGCTGGAATGAGCAGTTCTTC.

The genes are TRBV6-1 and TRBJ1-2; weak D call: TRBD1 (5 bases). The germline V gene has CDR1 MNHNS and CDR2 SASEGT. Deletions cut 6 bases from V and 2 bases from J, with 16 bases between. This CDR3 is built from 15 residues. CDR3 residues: CASSPLLTENYGYTF. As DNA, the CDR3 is TGTGCCAGCAGCCCCCTTTTGACAGAGAACTATGGCTACACCTTC.

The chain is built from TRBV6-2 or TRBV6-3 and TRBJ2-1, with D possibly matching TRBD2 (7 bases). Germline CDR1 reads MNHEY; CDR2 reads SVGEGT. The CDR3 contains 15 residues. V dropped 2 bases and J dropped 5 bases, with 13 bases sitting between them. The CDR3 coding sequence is TGTGCCAGCAGTTACCCTCGGGGGGCTCACAATGAGCAGTTCTTC. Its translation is CASSYPRGAHNEQFF.

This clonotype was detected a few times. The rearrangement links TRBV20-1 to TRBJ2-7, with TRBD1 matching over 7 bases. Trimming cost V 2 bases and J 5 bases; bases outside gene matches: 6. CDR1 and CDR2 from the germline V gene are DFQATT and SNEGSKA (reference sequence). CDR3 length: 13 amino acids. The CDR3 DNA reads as TGCAGTGCTAGATGGCAGGGGGAACACGAGCAGTACTTC. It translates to CSARWQGEHEQYF.

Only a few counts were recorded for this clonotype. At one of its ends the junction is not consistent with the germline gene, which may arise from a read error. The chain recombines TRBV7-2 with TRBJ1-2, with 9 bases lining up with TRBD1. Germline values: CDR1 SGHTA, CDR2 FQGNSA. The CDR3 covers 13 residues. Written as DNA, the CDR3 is TGTGCCAGCAACCCCGGACAGGGGAGAGGCTATACCTTC. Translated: CASNPGQGRGYTF.

In DNA form, the CDR3 reads TGTGCCAGCAGCTTAGGTCGCCGGGCGAACACCGGGGAGCTGTTTTTT. This gives the protein CASSLGRRANTGELFF. This sequence joins TRBV7-2 and TRBJ2-2; no reliable D call. CDR1 SGHTA and CDR2 FQGNSA come from the germline V gene. The ends were cut back, 1 base at V and 0 bases at J, with 9 bases in the middle. This CDR3 is built from 16 residues.